The T cell receptor beta chain under discussion was sequenced for a study of blood T cell repertoires in COVID-19. The protocol was immunoSEQ multiplex PCR, while the TCRdb copy is restricted to in-frame clones and leaves out a portion. The sample holds fewer than 50,000 clones, just over 90% seen once. Germline loops: CDR1 SNHLY, CDR2 FYNNEI. This CDR3 is 15 amino acids long. V lost 1 base and J lost 10; bases outside the gene matches: 6. The TCR was taken from a man aged 45-65 years with COVID-19, enrolled during active disease. This sequence joins TRBV2 and TRBJ1-6; 8 bases line up with TRBD1. Sequencing was carried out using peripheral blood. The CDR3 spells CASSEGAGGRSPLHF. In nucleotides, the CDR3 is TGTGCCAGCAGTGAAGGGGCAGGGGGCCGATCACCCCTCCACTTT.